This T cell receptor (beta chain) was observed in a study of graft-versus-host responses after intestinal transplantation. Once graft tissue had been processed, intraepithelial and lamina propria lymphocytes were released. Trimming took 7 bases from V and 2 from J, leaving 11 bases between them. Germline V CDR1 and CDR2: SNHLY, FYNNEI. CDR3 length: 13 amino acids. Sequencing used immunoSEQ multiplex PCR; TCRdb keeps in-frame clones, though not all of them. The sample lists just under 65,000 clones, under 90% occurring once. Here the sequenced sample was ileum tissue, taken 357 days after transplant. J is TRBJ2-5 and V is TRBV2, with a tentative D call TRBD1 (6 bases). The TCR sequence derives from a human patient who received an intestinal transplant, so some T cells may come from the graft donor. The CDR3 region is CASTRDIQETQYF. The CDR3 DNA reads as TGTGCCAGCACCCGGGACATACAAGAGACCCAGTACTTC.